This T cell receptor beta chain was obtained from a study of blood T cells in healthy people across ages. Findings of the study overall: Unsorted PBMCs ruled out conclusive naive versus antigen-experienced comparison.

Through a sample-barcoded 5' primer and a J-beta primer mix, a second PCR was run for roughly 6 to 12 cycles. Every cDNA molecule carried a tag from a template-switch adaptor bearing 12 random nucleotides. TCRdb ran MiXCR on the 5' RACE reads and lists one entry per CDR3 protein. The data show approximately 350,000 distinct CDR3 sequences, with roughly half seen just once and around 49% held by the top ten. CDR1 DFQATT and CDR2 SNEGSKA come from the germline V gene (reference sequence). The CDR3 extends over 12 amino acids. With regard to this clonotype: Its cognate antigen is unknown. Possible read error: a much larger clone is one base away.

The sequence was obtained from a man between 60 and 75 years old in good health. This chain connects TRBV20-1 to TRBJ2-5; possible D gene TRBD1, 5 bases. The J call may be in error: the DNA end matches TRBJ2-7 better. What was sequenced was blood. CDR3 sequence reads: CSAPRQPDEQYF. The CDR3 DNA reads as TGCAGTGCCCCGAGACAGCCCGACGAGCAGTACTTC.